Below are 19 T cell receptor beta chains sequenced from a single sample in a study of CXCR3-negative and CXCR3-positive naive CD8 T cells. General observations from the study: CXCR3-positive naive cells carried more hydrophobic TRB CDR3s than CXCR3-negative ones.

The antigens of these receptors remain unknown. TRB cDNA libraries were made by UMI-labeled 5' RACE. TCRdb reprocessed the 5' RACE reads; each CDR3 protein has one entry and no DNA is given. The sample's table shows about 6,700 distinct CDR3 sequences. Material: naive CXCR3+ CD8+ T cells from blood. Subset given: CD45RO-CCR7+CD27+CD95- naive CD8+ T cells expressing CXCR3 (TNR3+). Receptors originate from a human donor in good health. Some clones in this sample may be carry-over from other donors' samples.

The genes are TRBV7-2 and TRBJ2-5. The CDR3 runs 16 residues. Germline CDR1 reads SGHTA; CDR2 reads FQGNSA. The CDR3 spells CASSPLQRVYQETQYF. Using reference TRBV7-2 and TRBJ2-5 for the parts outside the CDR3, the full variable domain is GAGVSQSPSNKVTEKGKDVELRCDPISGHTALYWYRQSLGQGLEFLIYFQGNSAPDKSGLPSDRFSAERTGGSVSTLTIQRTQQEDSAVYLCASSPLQRVYQETQYFGPGTRLLVL.

This clonotype is called medium-sized based on its frequency. The rearrangement uses TRBV5-1 and TRBJ2-6; the TCRdb D gene call, TRBD1, has no DNA to confirm it. Germline-derived CDR1 and CDR2 are SGHRS and YFSETQ. This CDR3 contains 15 residues. CDR3 amino acids: CASSSRQTGANVLTF.

The V call is TRBV6-5, the J call TRBJ1-1; there is no DNA to check the TCRdb D call of TRBD1. CDR3 length equals 14 residues. Germline V CDR1 and CDR2: MNHEY, SVGAGI. The CDR3 sequence: CASSFQGPNTEAFF.

The rearrangement links TRBV15 to TRBJ2-7; the D gene TCRdb calls, TRBD1, cannot be checked with no DNA. Per the germline V gene, CDR1 is LNHNV and CDR2 is YYDKDF (reference sequence). The CDR3 runs 19 residues. CDR3 region: CATSPAHDPGQGEYYEQYF.

This clonotype is labeled medium-sized based on frequency. The gene calls are TRBV21-1 and TRBJ2-7. TRBV21-1 corresponds to a pseudogene. This CDR3 has 14 residues. This CDR3 reads CASRPLEGSGEQYF.

This clonotype is identified as medium-sized from frequency. This chain uses TRBV18 with TRBJ2-6. This CDR3 has 15 residues. Per the germline V gene, CDR1 is KGHSH and CDR2 is LQKENI. CDR3 residues: CASSQWYSGANVLTF.

V usage is TRBV7-9 and J usage is TRBJ1-2. Per the germline V gene, CDR1 is SEHNR and CDR2 is FQNEAQ (reference sequence). The CDR3 runs 11 residues. CDR3 residues: CASIGNYGYTF.

This clonotype is deemed medium-sized by its frequency. The gene calls are TRBV27 and TRBJ2-2; the D gene TCRdb calls, TRBD1, cannot be checked with no DNA. CDR3 length: 17 residues. Germline V gives CDR1 MNHEY, CDR2 SMNVEV (reference sequence). The CDR3 spells CASSLPHDLQGTGELFF.

The genes are TRBV15 and TRBJ1-2; TCRdb outputs TRBD1, but without DNA this stays unchecked. This CDR3 region has 18 residues. Germline loops: CDR1 LNHNV, CDR2 YYDKDF (reference sequence). The CDR3 reads CATSRDRTVGPGNYGYTF.

The V call is TRBV7-6, the J call TRBJ2-7; the D gene TCRdb calls, TRBD1, cannot be checked with no DNA. The CDR3 is 15 residues long. The V gene's germline CDR1 is SGHVS and CDR2 FNYEAQ. The CDR3: CASSLTGHPAYEQYF.

By frequency, this clonotype is medium-sized. J is TRBJ2-2 and V is TRBV3-1; the D gene TCRdb calls, TRBD2, cannot be checked with no DNA. Germline CDR1 and CDR2: LGHDT and YNNKEL (reference sequence). This CDR3 comprises 21 residues. The CDR3 protein is CASSRPPGLAGGRINTGELFF.

The chain is built from TRBV7-9 and TRBJ2-3; no DNA is available, so the TRBD2 call from TCRdb remains unchecked. CDR3 length: 15 residues. CDR1 is SEHNR and CDR2 is FQNEAQ in the germline V gene (reference sequence). The CDR3 is CASSAPEGSPDTQYF.

Considering frequency, this clonotype is medium-sized. This rearrangement joins TRBV3-1 to TRBJ1-1. This CDR3 comprises 16 residues. CDR1 and CDR2 (germline): LGHDT, YNNKEL (reference sequence). CDR3 protein: CASSQEREGAGTEAFF.

The chain combines TRBV28 with TRBJ1-1; the TCRdb call, TRBD1, lacks DNA for checking. The germline V gene has CDR1 MDHEN and CDR2 SYDVKM. The CDR3 totals 15 residues. CDR3 protein: CASSSVDRLNTEAFF.

This clonotype ranks as medium-sized in terms of frequency. The chain has TRBV29-1 and TRBJ2-1; TCRdb calls TRBD2, which cannot be checked without DNA. The CDR3 loop spans 15 amino acids. CDR1 is SQVTM, CDR2 ANQGSEA, per germline. The CDR3 protein is CSVAGAGVDYNEQFF.

The chain employs TRBV29-1 and TRBJ1-1; TCRdb picks TRBD1, but there is no DNA to check that call. CDR1 and CDR2 from the germline V gene are SQVTM and ANQGSEA. The CDR3 length is 12 residues. CDR3 residues: CSPGQMNTEAFF.

The chain links TRBV29-1 to TRBJ2-6; no DNA is available, so the TRBD1 call from TCRdb remains unchecked. The CDR3 spans 20 residues. CDR1 is SQVTM and CDR2 is ANQGSEA in the germline V gene. The chain's CDR3 is CSARIPGQGAPLSGANVLTF. Together with reference TRBV29-1 and TRBJ2-6, the CDR3 gives the full variable domain: SAVISQKPSRDICQRGTSLTIQCQVDSQVTMMFWYRQQPGQSLTLIATANQGSEATYESGFVIDKFPISRPNLTFSTLTVSNMSPEDSSIYLCSARIPGQGAPLSGANVLTFGAGSRLTVL.

Judged by frequency, this clonotype is medium-sized (0.01 to 0.1%). The chain is built from TRBV29-1 and TRBJ1-2; TCRdb's D gene call, TRBD1, goes unchecked for lack of DNA. The CDR3 extends over 15 amino acids. Germline V gene sequence: CDR1 SQVTM, CDR2 ANQGSEA. CDR3 sequence: CSVEDPGEVLYGYTF.

The chain uses TRBV29-1 and TRBJ2-2; the D call of TRBD2 rests on TCRdb alone, since no DNA is present to check it. The V gene's germline CDR1 is SQVTM and CDR2 ANQGSEA. The CDR3 length is 14 residues. The chain's CDR3 is CSVVSPRVTGELFF.